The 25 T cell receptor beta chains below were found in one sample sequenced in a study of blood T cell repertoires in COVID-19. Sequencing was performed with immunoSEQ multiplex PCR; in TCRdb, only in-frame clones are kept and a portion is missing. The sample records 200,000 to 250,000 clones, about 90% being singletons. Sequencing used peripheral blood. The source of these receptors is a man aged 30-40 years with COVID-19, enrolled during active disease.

CDR3 sequence reads: CASSTTVTANTGELFF. CDR3 nucleotides: TGTGCCAGCTCTACCACCGTAACAGCGAACACCGGGGAGCTGTTTTTT. The chain combines TRBV18 with TRBJ2-2; D gene unclear. V lost 6 bases, J lost 0 bases, and 14 bases lay in between. Germline loops: CDR1 KGHSH, CDR2 LQKENI. The CDR3 length is 16 residues.

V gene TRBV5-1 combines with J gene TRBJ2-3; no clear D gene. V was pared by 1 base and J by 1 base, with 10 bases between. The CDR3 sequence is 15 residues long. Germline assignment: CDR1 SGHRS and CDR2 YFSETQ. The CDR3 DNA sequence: TGCGCCAGCAGCTTGAGTGGCATTGGCACAGATACGCAGTATTTT. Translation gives CASSLSGIGTDTQYF.

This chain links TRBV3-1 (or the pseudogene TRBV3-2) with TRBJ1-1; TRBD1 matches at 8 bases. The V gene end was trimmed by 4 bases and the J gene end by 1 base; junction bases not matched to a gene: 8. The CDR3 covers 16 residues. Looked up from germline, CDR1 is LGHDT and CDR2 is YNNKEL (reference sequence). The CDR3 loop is CASSPPGTGKNTEAFF. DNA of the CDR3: TGTGCCAGCAGCCCACCCGGGACAGGAAAGAACACTGAAGCTTTCTTT.

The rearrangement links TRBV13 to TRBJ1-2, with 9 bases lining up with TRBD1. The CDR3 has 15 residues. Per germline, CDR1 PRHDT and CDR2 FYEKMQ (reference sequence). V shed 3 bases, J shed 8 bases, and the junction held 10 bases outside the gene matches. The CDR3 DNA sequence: TGTGCCAGCAGCTTGAAGACAGGGGGAGGTTGGGGCTACACCTTC. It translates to CASSLKTGGGWGYTF.

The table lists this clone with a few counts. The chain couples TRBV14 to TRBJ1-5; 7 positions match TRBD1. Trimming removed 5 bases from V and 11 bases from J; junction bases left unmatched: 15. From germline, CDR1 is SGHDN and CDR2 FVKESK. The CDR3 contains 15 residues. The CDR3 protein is CASSYNTGVRGAQHF. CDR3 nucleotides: TGTGCCAGCAGCTACAATACAGGGGTTAGGGGGGCCCAGCATTTT. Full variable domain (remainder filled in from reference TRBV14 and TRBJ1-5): EAGVTQFPSHSVIEKGQTVTLRCDPISGHDNLYWYRRVMGKEIKFLLHFVKESKQDESGMPNNRFLAERTGGTYSTLKVQPAELEDSGVYFCASSYNTGVRGAQHFGDGTRLSIL.

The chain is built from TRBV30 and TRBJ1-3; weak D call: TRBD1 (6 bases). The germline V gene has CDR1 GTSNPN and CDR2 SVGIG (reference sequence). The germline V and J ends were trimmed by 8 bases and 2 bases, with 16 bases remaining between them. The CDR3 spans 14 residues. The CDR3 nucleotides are TGTGCCAGATTAGACAGGACCGCTGGAAACACCATATATTTT. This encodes CARLDRTAGNTIYF.

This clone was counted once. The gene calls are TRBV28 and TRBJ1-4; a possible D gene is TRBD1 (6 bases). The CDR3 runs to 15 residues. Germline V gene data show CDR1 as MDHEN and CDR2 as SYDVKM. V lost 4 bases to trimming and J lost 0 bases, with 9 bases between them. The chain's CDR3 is CASSSQGTTNEKLFF. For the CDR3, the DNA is TGTGCCAGCAGTTCACAGGGAACAACTAATGAAAAACTGTTTTTT.

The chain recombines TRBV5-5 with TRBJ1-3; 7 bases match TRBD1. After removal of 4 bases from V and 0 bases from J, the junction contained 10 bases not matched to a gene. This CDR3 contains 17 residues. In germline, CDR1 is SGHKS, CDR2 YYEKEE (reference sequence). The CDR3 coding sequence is TGTGCCAGCAGCAAAGGGGGGACAGCCCTCTCTGGAAACACCATATATTTT. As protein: CASSKGGTALSGNTIYF.

The CDR3, as DNA: TGTGCCAGCAGTTTCAGAGGAGATACGCAGTATTTT. Translated, it gives CASSFRGDTQYF. This chain connects TRBV27 to TRBJ2-3; no definite D call. This CDR3 is 12 amino acids long. Germline V gene data show CDR1 as MNHEY and CDR2 as SMNVEV (reference sequence). V gave up 3 bases and J gave up 5 bases, with 6 bases separating them.

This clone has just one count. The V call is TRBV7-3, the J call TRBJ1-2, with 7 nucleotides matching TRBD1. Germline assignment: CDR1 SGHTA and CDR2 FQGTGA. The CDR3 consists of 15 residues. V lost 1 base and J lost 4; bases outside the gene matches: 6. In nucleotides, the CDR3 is TGTGCCAGCAGCTTAAGTCCAGGGGGAGTCTATGGCTACACCTTC. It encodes CASSLSPGGVYGYTF.

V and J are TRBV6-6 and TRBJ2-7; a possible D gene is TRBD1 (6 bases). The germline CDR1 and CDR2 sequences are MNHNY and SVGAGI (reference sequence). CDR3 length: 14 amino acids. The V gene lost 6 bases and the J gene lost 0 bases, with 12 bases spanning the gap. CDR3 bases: TGTGCCAGCAGGGACAGAACCCTCTCCTACGAGCAGTACTTC. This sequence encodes CASRDRTLSYEQYF.

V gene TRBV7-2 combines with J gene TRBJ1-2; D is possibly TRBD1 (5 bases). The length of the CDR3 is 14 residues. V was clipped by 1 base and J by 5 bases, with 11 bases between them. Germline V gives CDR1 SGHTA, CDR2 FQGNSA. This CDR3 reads CASSLEAGLYGYTF. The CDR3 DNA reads TGTGCCAGCAGCTTAGAAGCAGGGTTATATGGCTACACCTTC. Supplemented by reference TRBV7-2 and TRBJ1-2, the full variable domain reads GAGVSQSPSNKVTEKGKDVELRCDPISGHTALYWYRQSLGQGLEFLIYFQGNSAPDKSGLPSDRFSAERTGGSVSTLTIQRTQQEDSAVYLCASSLEAGLYGYTFGSGTRLTVV.

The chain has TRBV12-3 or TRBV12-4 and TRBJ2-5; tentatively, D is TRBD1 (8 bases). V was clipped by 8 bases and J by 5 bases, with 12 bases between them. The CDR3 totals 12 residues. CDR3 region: CASYRGGETQYF. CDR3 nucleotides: TGTGCCAGCTACAGGGGGGGGGAGACCCAGTACTTC.

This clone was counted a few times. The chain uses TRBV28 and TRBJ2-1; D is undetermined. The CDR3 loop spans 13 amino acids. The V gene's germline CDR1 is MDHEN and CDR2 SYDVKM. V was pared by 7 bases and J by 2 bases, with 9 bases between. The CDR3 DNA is TGTGCCAGCATCCGCGGAACCTACAATGAGCAGTTCTTC. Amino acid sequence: CASIRGTYNEQFF.

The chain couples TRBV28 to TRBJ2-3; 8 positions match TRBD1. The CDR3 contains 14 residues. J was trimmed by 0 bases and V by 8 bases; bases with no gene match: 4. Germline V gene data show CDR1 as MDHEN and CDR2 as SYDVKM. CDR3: CASRPGGSTDTQYF. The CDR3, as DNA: TGTGCCAGCCGACCAGGGGGCAGCACAGATACGCAGTATTTT.

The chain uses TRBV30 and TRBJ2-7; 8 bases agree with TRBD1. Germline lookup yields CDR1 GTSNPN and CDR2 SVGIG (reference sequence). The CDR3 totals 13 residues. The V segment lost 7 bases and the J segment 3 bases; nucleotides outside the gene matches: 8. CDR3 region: CAFDRGKGYEQYF. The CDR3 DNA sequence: TGTGCCTTTGACAGGGGAAAGGGCTACGAGCAGTACTTC.

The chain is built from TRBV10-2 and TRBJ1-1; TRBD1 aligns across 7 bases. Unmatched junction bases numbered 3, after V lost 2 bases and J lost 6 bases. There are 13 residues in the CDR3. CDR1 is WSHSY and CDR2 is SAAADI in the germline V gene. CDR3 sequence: CASSETGEAEAFF. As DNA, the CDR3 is TGCGCCAGCAGTGAGACAGGGGAAGCTGAAGCTTTCTTT.

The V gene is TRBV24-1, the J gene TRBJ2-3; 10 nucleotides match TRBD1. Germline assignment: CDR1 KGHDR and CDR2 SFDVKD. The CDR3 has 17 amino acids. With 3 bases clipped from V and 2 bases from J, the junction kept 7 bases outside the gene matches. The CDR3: CATSDAWDRGLTDTQYF. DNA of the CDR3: TGTGCCACCAGTGATGCCTGGGACAGGGGCCTCACAGATACGCAGTATTTT.

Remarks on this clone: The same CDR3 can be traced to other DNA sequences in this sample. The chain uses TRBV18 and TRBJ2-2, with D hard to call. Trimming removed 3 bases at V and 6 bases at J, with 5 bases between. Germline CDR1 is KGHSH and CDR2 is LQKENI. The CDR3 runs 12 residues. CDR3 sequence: CASSPPSGELFF. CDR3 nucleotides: TGTGCCAGCTCACCCCCCTCCGGGGAGCTGTTTTTT.

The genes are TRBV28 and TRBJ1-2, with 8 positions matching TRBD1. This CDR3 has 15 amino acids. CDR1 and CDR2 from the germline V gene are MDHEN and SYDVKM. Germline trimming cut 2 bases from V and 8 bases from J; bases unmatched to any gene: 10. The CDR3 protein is CASSLKLQGAQGYTF. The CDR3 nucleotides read TGTGCCAGCAGTTTAAAGTTGCAGGGGGCGCAGGGCTACACCTTC.

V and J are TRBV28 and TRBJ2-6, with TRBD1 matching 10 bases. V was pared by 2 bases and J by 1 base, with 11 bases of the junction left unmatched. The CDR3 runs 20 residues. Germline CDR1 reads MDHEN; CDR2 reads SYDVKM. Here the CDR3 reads CASSLRGRDRGYSGANVLTF. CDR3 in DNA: TGTGCCAGCAGTTTAAGGGGGCGGGACAGGGGTTATTCTGGGGCCAACGTCCTGACTTTC.

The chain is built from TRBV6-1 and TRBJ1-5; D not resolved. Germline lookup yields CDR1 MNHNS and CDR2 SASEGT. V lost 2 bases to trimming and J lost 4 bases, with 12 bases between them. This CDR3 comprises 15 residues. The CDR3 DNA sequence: TGTGCCAGCAGTGAATATAACAGCTGGAATCAGCCCCAGCATTTT. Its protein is CASSEYNSWNQPQHF.

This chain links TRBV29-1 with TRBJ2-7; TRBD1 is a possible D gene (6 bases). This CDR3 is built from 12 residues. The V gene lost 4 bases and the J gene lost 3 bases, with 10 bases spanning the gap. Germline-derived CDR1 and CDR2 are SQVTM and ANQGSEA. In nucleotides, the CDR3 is TGCAGCGTTGGGGACACCTACTACGAGCAGTACTTC. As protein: CSVGDTYYEQYF.

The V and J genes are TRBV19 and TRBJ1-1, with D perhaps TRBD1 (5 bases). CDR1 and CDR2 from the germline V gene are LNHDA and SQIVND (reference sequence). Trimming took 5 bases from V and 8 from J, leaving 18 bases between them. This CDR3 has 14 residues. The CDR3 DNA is TGTGCCAGTAGTTGGAGTCAGGGTGGAATCGAAGCTTTCTTT. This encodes CASSWSQGGIEAFF. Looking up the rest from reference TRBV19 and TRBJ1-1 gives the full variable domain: DGGITQSPKYLFRKEGQNVTLSCEQNLNHDAMYWYRQDPGQGLRLIYYSQIVNDFQKGDIAEGYSVSREKKESFPLTVTSAQKNPTAFYLCASSWSQGGIEAFFGQGTRLTVV.

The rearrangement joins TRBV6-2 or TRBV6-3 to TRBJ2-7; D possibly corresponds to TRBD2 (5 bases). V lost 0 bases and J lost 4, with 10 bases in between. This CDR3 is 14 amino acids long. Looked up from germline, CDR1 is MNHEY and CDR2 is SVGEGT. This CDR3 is CASSYSIRGYEQYF. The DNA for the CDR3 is TGTGCCAGCAGTTACTCCATTCGGGGATACGAGCAGTACTTC.